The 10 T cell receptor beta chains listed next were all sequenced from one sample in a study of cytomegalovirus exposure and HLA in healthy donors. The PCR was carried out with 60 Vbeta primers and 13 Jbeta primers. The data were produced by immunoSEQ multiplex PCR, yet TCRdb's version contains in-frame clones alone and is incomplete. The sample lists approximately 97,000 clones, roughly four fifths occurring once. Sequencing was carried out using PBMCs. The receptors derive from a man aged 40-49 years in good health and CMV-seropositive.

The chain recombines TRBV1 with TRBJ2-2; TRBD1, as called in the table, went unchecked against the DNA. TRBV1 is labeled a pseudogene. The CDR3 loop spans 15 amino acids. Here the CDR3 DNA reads TGCACCAGCAGCTCGGGACAGGGGAAGGCCGGGGAGCTGTTTTTT. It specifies CTSSSGQGKAGELFF.

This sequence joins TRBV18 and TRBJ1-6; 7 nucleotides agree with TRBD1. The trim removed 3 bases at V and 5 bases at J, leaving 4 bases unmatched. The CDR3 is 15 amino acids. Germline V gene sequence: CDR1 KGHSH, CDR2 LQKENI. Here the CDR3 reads CASSPPGQNNSPLHF. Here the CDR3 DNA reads TGTGCCAGCTCACCTCCGGGACAGAATAATTCACCCCTCCACTTT. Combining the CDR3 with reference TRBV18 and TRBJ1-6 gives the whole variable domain NAGVMQNPRHLVRRRGQEARLRCSPMKGHSHVYWYRQLPEEGLKFMVYLQKENIIDESGMPKERFSAEFPKEGPSILRIQQVVRGDSAAYFCASSPPGQNNSPLHFGNGTRLTVT.

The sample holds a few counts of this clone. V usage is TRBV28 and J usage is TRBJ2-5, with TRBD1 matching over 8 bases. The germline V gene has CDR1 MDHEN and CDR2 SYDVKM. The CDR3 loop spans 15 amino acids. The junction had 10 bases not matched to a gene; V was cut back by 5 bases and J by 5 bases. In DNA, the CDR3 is TGTGCCAGCAGTCTACCGCCAGGGGGCGAGGAGACCCAGTACTTC. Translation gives CASSLPPGGEETQYF.

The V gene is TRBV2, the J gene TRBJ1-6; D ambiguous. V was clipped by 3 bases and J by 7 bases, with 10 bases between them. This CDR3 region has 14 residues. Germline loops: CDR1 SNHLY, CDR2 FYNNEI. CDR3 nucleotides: TGTGCCAGCAGTGATCGCCGGGTGAATTCACCCCTCCACTTT. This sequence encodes CASSDRRVNSPLHF.

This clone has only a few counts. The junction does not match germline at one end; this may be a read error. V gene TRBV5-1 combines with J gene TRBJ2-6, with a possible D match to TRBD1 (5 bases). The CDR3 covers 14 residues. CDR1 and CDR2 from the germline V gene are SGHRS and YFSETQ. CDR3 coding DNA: TGCGCCAGCAGCTTGGTGGCTGGGGCCAACGGCCTGACTTTC. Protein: CASSLVAGANGLTF.

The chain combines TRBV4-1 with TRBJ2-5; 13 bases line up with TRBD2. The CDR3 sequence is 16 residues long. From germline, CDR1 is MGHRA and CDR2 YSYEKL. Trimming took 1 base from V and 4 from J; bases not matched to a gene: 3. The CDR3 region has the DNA TGCGCCAGCAGCCAAGCCGGACTAGCGGGGGTAGAGACCCAGTACTTC. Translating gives CASSQAGLAGVETQYF.

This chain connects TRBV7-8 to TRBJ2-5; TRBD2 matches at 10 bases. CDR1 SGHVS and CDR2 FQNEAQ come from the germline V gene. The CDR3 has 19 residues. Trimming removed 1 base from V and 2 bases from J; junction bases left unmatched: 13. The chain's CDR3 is CASSLGLAGEIGGQETQYF. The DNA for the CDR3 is TGTGCCAGCAGCTTAGGGCTAGCGGGGGAAATAGGGGGACAAGAGACCCAGTACTTC.

In nucleotides, the CDR3 is TGTGCCAGCAGCTCCGGGACAGTAAACACTGAAGCTTTCTTT. Translated: CASSSGTVNTEAFF. The gene calls are TRBV7-9 and TRBJ1-1; 7 bases are a match to TRBD1. Germline V lookup: CDR1 SEHNR, CDR2 FQNEAQ (reference sequence). With V trimmed by 4 bases and J by 2 bases, 4 bases remained unmatched. This CDR3 is built from 14 residues. The whole variable domain, remainder taken from reference TRBV7-9 and TRBJ1-1, is DTGVSQNPRHKITKRGQNVTFRCDPISEHNRLYWYRQTLGQGPEFLTYFQNEAQLEKSRLLSDRFSAERPKGSFSTLEIQRTEQGDSAMYLCASSSGTVNTEAFFGQGTRLTVV.

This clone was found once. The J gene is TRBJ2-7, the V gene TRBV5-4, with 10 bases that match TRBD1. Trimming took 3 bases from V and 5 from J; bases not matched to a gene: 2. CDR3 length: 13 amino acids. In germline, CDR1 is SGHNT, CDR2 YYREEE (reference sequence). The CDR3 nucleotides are TGTGCCAGCAGCTGGACAGGGGGGGACGAGCAGTACTTC. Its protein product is CASSWTGGDEQYF.

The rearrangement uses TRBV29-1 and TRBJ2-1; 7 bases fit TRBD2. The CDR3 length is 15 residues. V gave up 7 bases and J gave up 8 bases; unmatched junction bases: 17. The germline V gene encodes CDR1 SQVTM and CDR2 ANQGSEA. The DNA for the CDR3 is TGCAGCGCCACAGGACTAGATCAGGGAGCGTATGAGCAGTTCTTC. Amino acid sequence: CSATGLDQGAYEQFF.